The present entry profiles one TCR beta chain with its context. CDR3 length: 16 amino acids. The V end lost 1 base, the J end lost 8 bases, and 15 bases lay between the germline ends. From germline, CDR1 is LGHDT and CDR2 YNNKEL (reference sequence). The repertoire was sequenced with immunoSEQ multiplex PCR; TCRdb's copy has only in-frame clones and lacks some. The repertoire has about 68,000 clones, roughly 80% of them found once; the top ten carry roughly 10%. The sample is drawn from a study of blood T cell repertoires in COVID-19. Study in general: Whether acute or convalescent, the COVID-19 samples came from the United States, Italy and Spain.

The chain couples TRBV3-1 (or the pseudogene TRBV3-2) to TRBJ1-6; tentative D call: TRBD1 (5 bases). The origin of this receptor is a woman aged 45-60 years with acute or convalescent COVID-19. Sequencing used peripheral blood. The CDR3 nucleotides read TGTGCCAGCAGCCAAGTTCCGTCCCAGGGCGATTCACCCCTCCACTTT. Amino acid sequence: CASSQVPSQGDSPLHF.